This T cell receptor (beta chain) comes out of a study of graft-versus-host responses after intestinal transplantation. A word on this clone: The antigen is undetermined.

Profiling relied on immunoSEQ multiplex PCR, and the TCRdb table lists in-frame clones only, not all of them. The sample includes 95,000 to 110,000 clones, 87% of them seen just once. Germline V gene lookup returns CDR1 SNHLY and CDR2 FYNNEI. Trimming pared 7 bases from V and 1 base from J, leaving 10 bases between. The CDR3 covers 13 residues. Material: unstimulated CD4+ T cells sorted from spleen or lymph node cells, obtained before transplant. The sequence was collected from a human donor who was the organ donor for an intestinal transplant. This chain joins TRBV2 and TRBJ1-1; no firm D call. The CDR3 DNA is TGTGCCAGCAAAAGACTCAGGAACACTGAAGCTTTCTTT. Residues: CASKRLRNTEAFF.